Reported below is one T cell receptor (beta chain). The data originate from a study of technical replicates of blood from several donors. Measured with immunoSEQ multiplex PCR; TCRdb has only the in-frame clones, and not every one. The table records 95,000 or so clones, approximately 95% of them present only once. Germline assignment: CDR1 SGHDT and CDR2 YYEEEE. Trimming stripped 1 base from V and 3 bases from J, with 6 bases between. There are 13 residues in the CDR3. The clonotype comes from a human donor in good health. V usage is TRBV5-6 and J usage is TRBJ2-3; a possible D gene is TRBD1 (5 bases). Material: T cells isolated from PBMCs. The CDR3 sequence: CASSLQGTDTQYF. DNA for the CDR3: TGTGCCAGCAGCTTGCAGGGTACAGATACGCAGTATTTT.